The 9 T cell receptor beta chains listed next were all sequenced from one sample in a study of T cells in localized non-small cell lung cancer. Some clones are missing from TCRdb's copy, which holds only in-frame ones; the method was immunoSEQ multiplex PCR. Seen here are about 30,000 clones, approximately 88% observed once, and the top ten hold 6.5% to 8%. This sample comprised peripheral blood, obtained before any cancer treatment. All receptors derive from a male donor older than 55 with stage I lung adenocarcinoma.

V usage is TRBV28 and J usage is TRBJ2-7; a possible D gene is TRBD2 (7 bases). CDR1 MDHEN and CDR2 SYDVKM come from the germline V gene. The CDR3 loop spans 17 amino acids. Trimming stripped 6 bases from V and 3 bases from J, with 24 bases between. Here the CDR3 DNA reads TGTGCCAGCAGCCACTGGGGGAGGGGGAGGGAGGTCTACGAGCAGTACTTC. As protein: CASSHWGRGREVYEQYF.

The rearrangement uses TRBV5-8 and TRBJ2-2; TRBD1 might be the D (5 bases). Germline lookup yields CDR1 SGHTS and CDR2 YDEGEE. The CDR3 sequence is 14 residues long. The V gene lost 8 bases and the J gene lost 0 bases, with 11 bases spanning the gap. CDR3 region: CARRQQPNTGELFF. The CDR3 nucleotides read TGTGCCAGGCGACAGCAGCCGAACACCGGGGAGCTGTTTTTT. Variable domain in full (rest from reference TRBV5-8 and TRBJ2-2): EAGVTQSPTHLIKTRGQQATLRCSPISGHTSVYWYQQALGLGLQFLLWYDEGEERNRGNFPPRFSGRQFPNYSSELNVNALELEDSALYLCARRQQPNTGELFFGEGSRLTVL.

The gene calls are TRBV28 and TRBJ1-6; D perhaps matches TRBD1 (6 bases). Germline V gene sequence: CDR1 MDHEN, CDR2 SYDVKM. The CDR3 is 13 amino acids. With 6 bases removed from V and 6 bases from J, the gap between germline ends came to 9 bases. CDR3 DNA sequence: TGTGCCAGCAGAGGCAGGGGTAATTCACCCCTCCACTTT. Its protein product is CASRGRGNSPLHF.

The CDR3 sequence is CASSRMEGTEAFF. The CDR3 DNA reads as TGTGCCAGCAGCCGAATGGAGGGGACTGAAGCTTTCTTT. The V call is TRBV6-1, the J call TRBJ1-1, with D perhaps TRBD1 (5 bases). V was clipped by 6 bases and J by 5 bases, with 13 bases between them. Germline V CDR1 and CDR2: MNHNS, SASEGT. This CDR3 contains 13 residues.

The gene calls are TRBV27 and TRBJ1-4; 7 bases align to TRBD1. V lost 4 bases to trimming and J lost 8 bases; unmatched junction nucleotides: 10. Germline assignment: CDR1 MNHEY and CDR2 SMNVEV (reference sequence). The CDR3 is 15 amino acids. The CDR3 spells CASSSIQGQGEKLFF. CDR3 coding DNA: TGTGCCAGCAGTTCCATACAGGGGCAAGGGGAAAAACTGTTTTTT.

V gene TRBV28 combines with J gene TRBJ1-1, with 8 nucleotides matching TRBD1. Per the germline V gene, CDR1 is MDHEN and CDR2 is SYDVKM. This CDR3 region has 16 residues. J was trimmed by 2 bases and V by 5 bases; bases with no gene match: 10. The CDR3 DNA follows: TGTGCCAGCAGTCCCCGGACAGGGAAGGTAAACACTGAAGCTTTCTTT. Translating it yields CASSPRTGKVNTEAFF.

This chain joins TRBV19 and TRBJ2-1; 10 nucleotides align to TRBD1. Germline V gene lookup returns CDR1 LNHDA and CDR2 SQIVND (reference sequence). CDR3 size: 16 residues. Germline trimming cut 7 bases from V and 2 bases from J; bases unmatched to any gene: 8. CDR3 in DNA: TGTGCCAGTACCCCCTCGGGGACAGGGGCCTACAATGAGCAGTTCTTC. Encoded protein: CASTPSGTGAYNEQFF.

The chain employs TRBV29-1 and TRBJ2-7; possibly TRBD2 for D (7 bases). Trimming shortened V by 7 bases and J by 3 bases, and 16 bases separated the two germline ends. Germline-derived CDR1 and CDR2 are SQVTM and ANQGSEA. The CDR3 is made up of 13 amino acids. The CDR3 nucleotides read TGCAGCGCCGCGGGGGCGGGGAACTACGAGCAGTACTTC. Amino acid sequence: CSAAGAGNYEQYF.

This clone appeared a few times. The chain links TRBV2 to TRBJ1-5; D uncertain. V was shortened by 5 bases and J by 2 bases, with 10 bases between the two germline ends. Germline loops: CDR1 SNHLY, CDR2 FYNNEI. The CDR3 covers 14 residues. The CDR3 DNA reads TGTGCCAGCAGTCTATCAAGGGGCAATCAGCCCCAGCATTTT. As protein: CASSLSRGNQPQHF.